The 8 T cell receptor beta chains listed next were all sequenced from one sample in a study of CD8+CD57+ T cells in acquired aplastic anemia. Profiling of TCR beta VDJ combinations and CDR3 sequences used genomic DNA as template. Each CDR3 protein gets one entry after TCRdb re-called the reads with MiXCR. The sample yields about 160,000 distinct CDR3 sequences, roughly 47% seen once. Sequenced: sorted CD4+, CD8+, or CD8+CD57+ T cells (not recorded which) from PBMCs. These TCRs come from a human donor in good health.

The sample holds many counts of this clonotype. The gene calls are TRBV6-5 and TRBJ2-5; D might be TRBD1 or TRBD2, each matching 6 bases. This CDR3 region has 14 residues. Germline V gene lookup returns CDR1 MNHEY and CDR2 SVGAGI. Trimming pared 4 bases from V and 2 bases from J, leaving 11 bases between. The CDR3 protein is CASSWGDKQETQYF. Written as DNA, the CDR3 is TGTGCCAGCAGTTGGGGGGACAAGCAAGAGACCCAGTACTTC.

This clonotype was counted a few times. The chain carries TRBV9 and TRBJ1-4, with a weak D call TRBD1 (5 bases). Germline CDR1 SGDLS, CDR2 YYNGEE. With 4 bases removed from V and 8 bases from J, the gap between germline ends came to 15 bases. This CDR3 has 14 amino acids. CDR3 residues: CASSPQWGGEKLFF. The DNA for the CDR3 is TGTGCCAGCAGCCCTCAGTGGGGCGGCGAAAAACTGTTTTTT.

In this sample, this clonotype turned up many times. The V gene is TRBV20-1, the J gene TRBJ1-4; D call uncertain. Germline loops: CDR1 DFQATT, CDR2 SNEGSKA (reference sequence). Trimming took 4 bases from V and 3 from J, leaving 18 bases between them. This CDR3 contains 16 residues. As DNA, the CDR3 is TGCAGTGCTACTATATCAGATAGGCAGGCTAATGAAAAACTGTTTTTT. Its translation is CSATISDRQANEKLFF.

The chain carries TRBV5-6 and TRBJ2-3; D possibly corresponds to TRBD1 (6 bases). Germline V gene sequence: CDR1 SGHDT, CDR2 YYEEEE. The CDR3 loop spans 16 amino acids. Trimming removed 0 bases at V and 7 bases at J, with 18 bases between. The CDR3 nucleotides read TGTGCCAGCAGCTTGGGACAGGAGAAGGTGAAAAATACGCAGTATTTT. Encoded protein: CASSLGQEKVKNTQYF.

This clonotype has at least ten counts. The chain employs TRBV12-3 or TRBV12-4 and TRBJ2-2, with TRBD2 matching over 9 bases. There are 17 residues in the CDR3. J was trimmed by 4 bases and V by 6 bases; bases with no gene match: 12. The DNA for the CDR3 is TGTGCCAGCAGGTCTGCGGCGGGGGGGCGTACCACCGGGGAGCTGTTTTTT. This codes for CASRSAAGGRTTGELFF.

This clonotype was counted ten times or more. The V and J genes are TRBV5-4 and TRBJ2-3; the D is unclear. CDR1 is SGHNT, CDR2 YYREEE, per germline (reference sequence). There are 13 residues in the CDR3. Trimming took off 3 bases at V and 4 bases at J, with 9 bases between the two ends. DNA of the CDR3: TGTGCCAGCAGCTACGGAGTTTCAGATACGCAGTATTTT. Protein: CASSYGVSDTQYF.

This clonotype has at least ten counts. The chain employs TRBV19 and TRBJ1-4; TRBD1 is a possible D gene (6 bases). Germline CDR1 and CDR2: LNHDA and SQIVND (reference sequence). The V end lost 2 bases, the J end lost 5 bases, and 12 bases lay between the germline ends. This CDR3 is built from 15 residues. CDR3 DNA sequence: TGTGCCAGTAGTATAATCGGGGGCTTCAATGAAAAACTGTTTTTT. It codes for CASSIIGGFNEKLFF.

There are many counts of this clonotype. The rearrangement uses TRBV15 and TRBJ1-4, with a weak D call TRBD1 (5 bases). This CDR3 region has 14 residues. Trimming took 5 bases from V and 4 from J, leaving 11 bases between them. The germline CDR1 and CDR2 sequences are LNHNV and YYDKDF (reference sequence). The CDR3 loop is CATSSRQLNEKLFF. CDR3 DNA: TGTGCCACCAGCTCCCGACAGCTTAATGAAAAACTGTTTTTT.